The sequence of this T cell receptor beta chain was determined in a study of cytomegalovirus exposure and HLA in healthy donors. Data came from immunoSEQ multiplex PCR; TCRdb stores just in-frame clones and leaves some out. In the table there are under 140,000 clones, roughly nine tenths of which are singletons. Trimming took 5 bases from V and 8 from J; bases not matched to a gene: 9. The CDR3 is 15 amino acids. Germline CDR1 reads KGHSH; CDR2 reads LQKENI. This TCR was sampled from a woman younger than 30 in good health and CMV-seronegative. What was sequenced was PBMCs. The chain combines TRBV18 with TRBJ2-4; 10 bases align to TRBD2. The CDR3 here is CASSTTGLARDIQYF. In DNA form, the CDR3 reads TGTGCCAGCTCAACGACGGGACTAGCGAGGGACATTCAGTACTTC.